Each of the 4 T cell receptor beta chains below was sequenced from the same sample in a study of blood T cell repertoires in COVID-19. Clones were read by immunoSEQ multiplex PCR, and TCRdb kept only the in-frame ones, dropping some. The table lists 400,000 to 450,000 clones, more than 80% of them singletons. The specimen was peripheral blood. These receptors were taken from a woman in her twenties or thirties with active or convalescent COVID-19.

The rearrangement uses TRBV6-1 and TRBJ1-1; perhaps TRBD1 as D (6 bases). The CDR3 is made up of 14 amino acids. Germline CDR1 is MNHNS and CDR2 is SASEGT. The V and J ends lost 3 bases and 6 bases respectively, with 14 bases between them. The CDR3: CASSDGGLGAEAFF. The CDR3 DNA reads as TGTGCCAGCAGTGATGGGGGCCTTGGGGCTGAAGCTTTCTTT.

The V and J genes are TRBV5-3 and TRBJ1-1; no definite D call. TRBV5-3 is treated as an ORF (open reading frame) with a function not yet certain. The CDR3 runs to 14 residues. Trimming pared 5 bases from V and 1 base from J, leaving 12 bases between. The CDR3 is CARRFPAGNTEAFF. CDR3 DNA sequence: TGTGCCAGAAGGTTCCCGGCGGGGAACACTGAAGCTTTCTTT.

The table lists this clone with a count of one. The chain has TRBV5-1 and TRBJ1-2, with D uncertain. Germline CDR1 reads SGHRS; CDR2 reads YFSETQ. This CDR3 contains 15 residues. Trimming pared 4 bases from V and 0 bases from J, leaving 13 bases between. The CDR3 DNA is TGCGCCAGCAGCCCCTGGTTCGGGTCTAACTATGGCTACACCTTC. Translated: CASSPWFGSNYGYTF.

This clone has a handful of counts. The V call is TRBV10-3, the J call TRBJ1-6; D is uncertain. This CDR3 is 15 amino acids long. The germline CDR1 and CDR2 sequences are ENHRY and SYGVKD. Trimming shortened V by 2 bases and J by 0 bases, and 5 bases separated the two germline ends. For the CDR3, the DNA is TGTGCCATCAGTGAGGAGAGCTCCTATAATTCACCCCTCCACTTT. It specifies CAISEESSYNSPLHF.